Following are 28 T cell receptor beta chains from one sample sequenced in a study of blood T cell repertoires in COVID-19. Method: immunoSEQ multiplex PCR; TCRdb's copy keeps in-frame clones and lacks some. The sample has around 180,000 clones, 89% seen once. The sequenced sample was PBMCs or T cells enriched from blood (not recorded which). These receptors were taken from a woman aged 35 to 49 with acute COVID-19.

The chain couples TRBV11-3 to TRBJ2-7; TRBD2 might be the D (6 bases). The V gene's germline CDR1 is SGHNT and CDR2 YENEEA. The CDR3 loop spans 14 amino acids. The V gene lost 1 base and the J gene lost 4 bases, with 11 bases spanning the gap. The CDR3 sequence: CASSLAGDSYEQYF. The CDR3 DNA reads TGTGCCAGCAGCTTAGCGGGGGATTCGTACGAGCAGTACTTC.

The rearrangement links TRBV19 to TRBJ1-1; D gene ambiguous. The CDR3 has 14 amino acids. CDR1 and CDR2 (germline): LNHDA, SQIVND (reference sequence). V lost 5 bases, J lost 4 bases, and 14 bases lay in between. CDR3 residues: CASSATGRTTEAFF. The CDR3 nucleotides are TGTGCCAGTAGTGCGACGGGAAGAACCACTGAAGCTTTCTTT.

V and J are TRBV10-1 and TRBJ1-2; a possible D gene is TRBD1 (6 bases). Looked up from germline, CDR1 is WNHNN and CDR2 is SYGVQD (reference sequence). This CDR3 is 14 amino acids long. The germline V and J ends were trimmed by 9 bases and 5 bases, with 19 bases remaining between them. CDR3 DNA sequence: TGCGCCAGGCGGACTGATGGGGGCTGGTATGGCTACACCTTC. It is translated as CARRTDGGWYGYTF.

This clone was counted once. The chain links TRBV19 to TRBJ2-3; D might be TRBD2 (5 bases). Trimming stripped 1 base from V and 2 bases from J, with 10 bases between. Germline lookup yields CDR1 LNHDA and CDR2 SQIVND (reference sequence). This CDR3 is 15 amino acids long. CDR3 coding DNA: TGTGCCAGTAGTATAGGCAGCGGAAACACAGATACGCAGTATTTT. Amino acid sequence: CASSIGSGNTDTQYF.

The CDR3 DNA follows: TGTGCCAGCAGTCCTAATACTATCATGAACACTGAAGCTTTCTTT. This translates into CASSPNTIMNTEAFF. V gene TRBV6-6 combines with J gene TRBJ1-1; no definite D call. With 5 bases removed from V and 0 bases from J, the gap between germline ends came to 13 bases. Germline CDR1 reads MNHNY; CDR2 reads SVGAGI (reference sequence). The CDR3 runs 15 residues.

DNA for the CDR3: TGTGCCAGCAGTTTATCAGGCGAGGGGGAGCCCGTTCAGCCCCAGCATTTT. Residues: CASSLSGEGEPVQPQHF. The chain employs TRBV27 and TRBJ1-5, with D possibly TRBD1 on 6 matching bases. Trimming cost V 0 bases and J 6 bases, with 18 bases left between them. The germline gives CDR1 MNHEY, CDR2 SMNVEV (reference sequence). The CDR3 contains 17 residues.

This sequence joins TRBV30 and TRBJ2-1, with 8 bases lining up with TRBD2. Looked up from germline, CDR1 is GTSNPN and CDR2 is SVGIG (reference sequence). J was trimmed by 7 bases and V by 5 bases; bases with no gene match: 13. The CDR3 sequence is 15 residues long. The CDR3 is CAWRHQLRGANEQFF. CDR3 bases: TGTGCCTGGCGACACCAATTGCGGGGGGCTAATGAGCAGTTCTTC.

The V call is TRBV3-1 (or the pseudogene TRBV3-2), the J call TRBJ2-1; D is perhaps TRBD2 (6 bases). Per the germline V gene, CDR1 is LGHDT and CDR2 is YNNKEL (reference sequence). This CDR3 region has 16 residues. V shed 4 bases and J shed 5 bases, with 18 bases lying between them. The chain's CDR3 is CASSLTGGSGDNEQFF. The DNA of the CDR3 is TGTGCCAGCAGCCTCACTGGGGGTAGCGGTGACAATGAGCAGTTCTTC.

The rearrangement uses TRBV29-1 and TRBJ2-7; 8 nucleotides agree with TRBD1. The CDR3 is 15 amino acids. V lost 6 bases, J lost 0 bases, and 10 bases stayed unmatched. Per germline, CDR1 SQVTM and CDR2 ANQGSEA. CDR3 in amino acids: CSVHDVTGDSYEQYF. CDR3 bases: TGCAGCGTCCACGACGTGACAGGGGACTCCTACGAGCAGTACTTC.

The CDR3 region is CASSNQEGGTDTQYF. CDR3 bases: TGTGCCAGCAGCAATCAAGAGGGTGGCACAGATACGCAGTATTTT. V and J are TRBV21-1 and TRBJ2-3; the table's D call, TRBD2, was not checked against the DNA. TRBV21-1 is a pseudogene. The CDR3 contains 15 residues.

The chain recombines TRBV7-8 with TRBJ1-5, with 8 bases fitting TRBD1. In germline, CDR1 is SGHVS, CDR2 FQNEAQ. V lost 4 bases to trimming and J lost 1 base; unmatched junction nucleotides: 3. This CDR3 is built from 15 residues. The CDR3 loop is CASSSTGASNQPQHF. The CDR3 DNA follows: TGTGCCAGCAGCTCGACAGGGGCGAGCAATCAGCCCCAGCATTTT.

The chain uses TRBV2 and TRBJ1-1; D gene ambiguous. Trimming left V 7 bases short and J 3 bases short, with 6 bases between. Germline lookup yields CDR1 SNHLY and CDR2 FYNNEI. This CDR3 spans 11 amino acids. The CDR3 region is CASTQDTEAFF. The CDR3 bases are TGTGCCAGCACTCAGGACACTGAAGCTTTCTTT.

The chain couples TRBV2 to TRBJ2-3; 9 bases are shared with TRBD2. Trimming removed 5 bases from V and 0 bases from J; junction bases left unmatched: 9. Germline loops: CDR1 SNHLY, CDR2 FYNNEI. The CDR3 loop spans 17 amino acids. Here the CDR3 DNA reads TGTGCCAGCAGTTGGCTCCTAGCGGGGAGAAGCACAGATACGCAGTATTTT. This gives the protein CASSWLLAGRSTDTQYF.

The CDR3 DNA is TGTGCCAGCAGCTTAGGCCCCGGGTCCCTCAATCAGCCCCAGCATTTT. Translation gives CASSLGPGSLNQPQHF. The gene calls are TRBV7-2 and TRBJ1-5; D gene unclear. The V gene lost 1 base and the J gene lost 3 bases, with 13 bases spanning the gap. The CDR3 loop spans 16 amino acids. CDR1 is SGHTA, CDR2 FQGNSA, per germline.

J is TRBJ2-3 and V is TRBV29-1; TRBD2 agrees at 8 bases. Trimming at V came to 3 bases and at J to 1 base, leaving 12 bases not matched to a gene. The CDR3 length is 17 residues. Germline-derived CDR1 and CDR2 are SQVTM and ANQGSEA. The CDR3 nucleotides read TGCAGCGTTGAGGGGGAAGTAGCGGGACCTGGCACAGATACGCAGTATTTT. Amino acid sequence: CSVEGEVAGPGTDTQYF.

The genes are TRBV4-1 and TRBJ1-4; D call uncertain. The CDR3 loop spans 15 amino acids. Germline lookup yields CDR1 MGHRA and CDR2 YSYEKL. Trimming shortened V by 4 bases and J by 2 bases, and 11 bases separated the two germline ends. The CDR3 loop is CASSRPGGTNEKLFF. In DNA, the CDR3 is TGCGCCAGCAGCCGTCCGGGAGGCACTAATGAAAAACTGTTTTTT.

V gene TRBV7-9 combines with J gene TRBJ1-1; D gene unclear. V was trimmed by 1 base and J by 7 bases, leaving 7 bases between them. CDR3 size: 12 residues. Germline V gene data show CDR1 as SEHNR and CDR2 as FQNEAQ (reference sequence). The chain's CDR3 is CASSLGEREAFF. The CDR3 coding sequence is TGTGCCAGCAGCTTAGGGGAGCGTGAAGCTTTCTTT. The whole variable domain, remainder taken from reference TRBV7-9 and TRBJ1-1, is DTGVSQNPRHKITKRGQNVTFRCDPISEHNRLYWYRQTLGQGPEFLTYFQNEAQLEKSRLLSDRFSAERPKGSFSTLEIQRTEQGDSAMYLCASSLGEREAFFGQGTRLTVV.

V is TRBV28 and J is TRBJ1-2, with D perhaps matching TRBD1 (6 bases). CDR1 and CDR2 (germline): MDHEN, SYDVKM. The CDR3 runs to 14 residues. Trimming shortened V by 6 bases and J by 7 bases, and 18 bases separated the two germline ends. CDR3 region: CASSPQGARFGYTF. The CDR3 DNA sequence: TGTGCCAGCAGCCCACAGGGCGCCAGGTTTGGCTACACCTTC.

This clone was recorded once. The chain links TRBV5-1 to TRBJ1-2; no firm D call. The CDR3 is made up of 13 amino acids. From germline, CDR1 is SGHRS and CDR2 YFSETQ. The V and J ends lost 2 bases and 7 bases respectively, with 12 bases between them. Written as DNA, the CDR3 is TGCGCCAGCAGCTTAGAGGCTTTGGGTGGCTACACCTTC. It specifies CASSLEALGGYTF.

This rearrangement joins TRBV11-2 to TRBJ2-7; D is possibly TRBD1 (5 bases). CDR1 SGHAT and CDR2 FQNNGV come from the germline V gene. V lost 0 bases, J lost 8 bases, and 8 bases lay in between. The CDR3 extends over 12 amino acids. The CDR3 region is CASSLDPGKQYF. The CDR3 DNA is TGTGCCAGCAGCTTAGATCCAGGGAAGCAGTACTTC. Full variable domain (rest looked up from reference TRBV11-2 and TRBJ2-7): EAGVAQSPRYKIIEKRQSVAFWCNPISGHATLYWYQQILGQGPKLLIQFQNNGVVDDSQLPKDRFSAERLKGVDSTLKIQPAKLEDSAVYLCASSLDPGKQYFGPGTRLTVT.

This clone has more than one count but fewer than ten. The gene calls are TRBV2 and TRBJ1-2; a possible D gene is TRBD1 (5 bases). Looked up from germline, CDR1 is SNHLY and CDR2 is FYNNEI. Trimming stripped 4 bases from V and 0 bases from J, with 6 bases between. The CDR3 loop spans 13 amino acids. CDR3 sequence (DNA): TGTGCCAGCAGTGGACAGCCTAACTATGGCTACACCTTC. Translated, it gives CASSGQPNYGYTF.

J is TRBJ1-1 and V is TRBV19, with a possible D match to TRBD1 (6 bases). This CDR3 is 15 amino acids long. Germline V gene sequence: CDR1 LNHDA, CDR2 SQIVND (reference sequence). V was clipped by 6 bases and J by 5 bases, with 19 bases between them. The CDR3 protein is CASRFRDMVGTEAFF. In DNA, the CDR3 is TGTGCCAGTAGGTTCCGGGACATGGTGGGGACTGAAGCTTTCTTT.

CDR3 amino acids: CASSVREFGTEAFF. As DNA, the CDR3 is TGTGCCAGCAGCGTCCGGGAGTTTGGGACTGAAGCTTTCTTT. This chain links TRBV7-2 with TRBJ1-1; D is undetermined. The CDR3 spans 14 residues. Trimming left V 5 bases short and J 5 bases short, with 15 bases between. The germline gives CDR1 SGHTA, CDR2 FQGNSA.

This chain uses TRBV4-1 with TRBJ1-5, with 8 positions matching TRBD1. The junction had 9 bases not matched to a gene; V was cut back by 1 base and J by 4 bases. Germline V gene sequence: CDR1 MGHRA, CDR2 YSYEKL. The CDR3 contains 17 residues. In DNA form, the CDR3 reads TGCGCCAGCAGCCAAGCCAGCTTAGGACAGGGAAATCAGCCCCAGCATTTT. Its protein is CASSQASLGQGNQPQHF.

This clone has only one observation. V gene TRBV27 combines with J gene TRBJ2-2, with 10 positions matching TRBD1. Per the germline V gene, CDR1 is MNHEY and CDR2 is SMNVEV (reference sequence). The junction had 7 bases not matched to a gene; V was cut back by 4 bases and J by 5 bases. The CDR3 is 16 amino acids. The DNA for the CDR3 is TGTGCCAGCAGTTCTGGACAGGGGGTTCGGACCGGGGAGCTGTTTTTT. Translation: CASSSGQGVRTGELFF.

In this sample, this clone turned up once. The chain carries TRBV9 and TRBJ1-6; 7 nucleotides line up with TRBD1. This CDR3 has 15 amino acids. The germline gives CDR1 SGDLS, CDR2 YYNGEE. V trimming: 0 bases; J trimming: 7 bases; junction bases outside the gene matches: 4. CDR3 nucleotide sequence: TGTGCCAGCAGCGTAGGGGGACAGTCCAATTCACCCCTCCACTTT. As protein: CASSVGGQSNSPLHF.

The rearrangement links TRBV18 to TRBJ2-7; 8 bases line up with TRBD2. The CDR3 is made up of 14 amino acids. Trimming at V came to 6 bases and at J to 5 bases, leaving 9 bases not matched to a gene. CDR1 is KGHSH, CDR2 LQKENI, per germline. CDR3 sequence (DNA): TGTGCCAGCTCGAAAGCGGGAGAACAGGACGAGCAGTACTTC. This translates into CASSKAGEQDEQYF.

CDR3: CASNAGTVNTEAFF. CDR3 DNA: TGTGCCAGTAATGCCGGGACAGTGAACACTGAAGCTTTCTTT. The chain recombines TRBV19 with TRBJ1-1, with 7 bases lining up with TRBD1. The V gene end was trimmed by 7 bases and the J gene end by 0 bases; junction bases not matched to a gene: 5. The CDR3 has 14 residues. Germline CDR1 LNHDA, CDR2 SQIVND (reference sequence).